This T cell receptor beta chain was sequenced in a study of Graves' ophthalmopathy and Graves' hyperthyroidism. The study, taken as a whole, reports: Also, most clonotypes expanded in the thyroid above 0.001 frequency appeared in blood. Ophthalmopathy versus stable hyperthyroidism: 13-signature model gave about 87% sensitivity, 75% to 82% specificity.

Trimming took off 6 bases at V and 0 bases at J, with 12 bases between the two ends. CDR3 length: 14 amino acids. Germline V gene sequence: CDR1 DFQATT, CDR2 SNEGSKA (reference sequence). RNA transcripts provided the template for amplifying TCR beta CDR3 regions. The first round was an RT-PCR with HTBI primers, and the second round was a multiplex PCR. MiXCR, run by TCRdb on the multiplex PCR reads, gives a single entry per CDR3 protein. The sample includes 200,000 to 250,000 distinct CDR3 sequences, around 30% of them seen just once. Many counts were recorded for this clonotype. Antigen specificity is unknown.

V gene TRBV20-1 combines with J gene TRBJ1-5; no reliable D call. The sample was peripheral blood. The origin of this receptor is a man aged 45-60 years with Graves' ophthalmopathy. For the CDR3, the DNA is TGCAGTGCCGGCCCCGAGAATAGCAATCAGCCCCAGCATTTT. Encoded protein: CSAGPENSNQPQHF.